These 8 T cell receptor beta chains came from one sample sequenced in a study of stem cell transplantation in POMP-related autoinflammatory disease. Sequencing used immunoSEQ multiplex PCR; TCRdb keeps in-frame clones, though not all of them. The repertoire holds thousands of clones, 88% seen once, with roughly 13% in the top ten. This sample comprised CD8+ T cells from PBMCs, obtained after stem cell transplantation. Receptor source: a human patient with POMP-related autoinflammation and immune dysregulation (PRAID). Some T cells may have come from the graft donor.

The V call is TRBV28, the J call TRBJ2-2; perhaps D is TRBD1 or TRBD2 (6 bases each). CDR3 length: 15 amino acids. Germline CDR1 is MDHEN and CDR2 is SYDVKM. Trimming cost V 3 bases and J 9 bases, with 17 bases left between them. The CDR3 nucleotides read TGTGCCAGCAGTTTCTATCCCCGGGGGCCCCGGGAGCTGTTTTTT. Its protein product is CASSFYPRGPRELFF.

The chain recombines TRBV6-5 with TRBJ2-4; 9 nucleotides align to TRBD2. In germline, CDR1 is MNHEY, CDR2 SVGAGI. J gave up 6 bases and V 4 bases, and 4 bases lay outside the gene matches. The CDR3 contains 14 residues. For the CDR3, the DNA is TGTGCCAGCAGTTTTAGCGGGAGCCGAAACATTCAGTACTTC. This sequence encodes CASSFSGSRNIQYF.

The rearrangement uses TRBV11-3 and TRBJ1-4; no reliable D call. CDR1 is SGHNT and CDR2 is YENEEA in the germline V gene. CDR3 length: 14 amino acids. Trimming took 6 bases from V and 4 from J, leaving 12 bases between them. CDR3 loop: CASSEGLNNEKLFF. CDR3 DNA sequence: TGTGCCAGCAGTGAAGGTCTGAATAATGAAAAACTGTTTTTT.

The chain carries TRBV5-4 and TRBJ2-1; the D gene is possibly TRBD2 (6 bases). Germline V gene lookup returns CDR1 SGHNT and CDR2 YYREEE (reference sequence). Trimming removed 0 bases at V and 7 bases at J, with 8 bases between. The CDR3 runs to 13 residues. The CDR3 spells CASSLAGTNEQFF. The CDR3 bases are TGTGCCAGCAGCTTGGCCGGGACTAATGAGCAGTTCTTC. The full variable domain, completed using reference TRBV5-4 and TRBJ2-1, is ETGVTQSPTHLIKTRGQQVTLRCSSQSGHNTVSWYQQALGQGPQFIFQYYREEENGRGNFPPRFSGLQFPNYSSELNVNALELDDSALYLCASSLAGTNEQFFGPGTRLTVL.

The genes are TRBV2 and TRBJ2-5, with 15 bases aligning to TRBD2. The germline gives CDR1 SNHLY, CDR2 FYNNEI. The CDR3 has 17 amino acids. V was pared by 5 bases and J by 1 base, with 5 bases of the junction left unmatched. The CDR3 DNA reads as TGTGCCAGCAGTTCAGGGACTAGCGGGAGGATCCAAGAGACCCAGTACTTC. Its protein is CASSSGTSGRIQETQYF.

The chain links TRBV10-3 to TRBJ2-7; D gene uncertain. Germline V gives CDR1 ENHRY, CDR2 SYGVKD. Trimming removed 3 bases from V and 3 bases from J, with 9 bases in between. The CDR3 sequence is 13 residues long. The CDR3 sequence: CAISDRVGYEQYV. In DNA form, the CDR3 reads TGTGCCATCAGTGATAGGGTGGGCTACGAGCAGTACGTC.

The V and J genes are TRBV28 and TRBJ1-3; D may be TRBD1 (5 bases). The CDR3 has 15 amino acids. Germline CDR1 and CDR2: MDHEN and SYDVKM. V was cut by 6 bases and J by 0 bases, with 12 bases left in between. CDR3 in amino acids: CASRPWGSSGNTIYF. The CDR3 nucleotides are TGTGCCAGCAGACCTTGGGGGAGCTCTGGAAACACCATATATTTT.

This chain connects TRBV6-5 to TRBJ2-7; 8 bases are shared with TRBD1. Trimming at V came to 5 bases and at J to 1 base, leaving 7 bases not matched to a gene. Germline CDR1 reads MNHEY; CDR2 reads SVGAGI. This CDR3 is 15 amino acids long. The DNA for the CDR3 is TGTGCCAGCAGTCCGCACCGGGACAGGTCCTACGAGCAGTACGTC. It is translated as CASSPHRDRSYEQYV.